The rows below give T cell receptor beta chains drawn from one sample of a study of blood T cell repertoires in COVID-19. TCRdb keeps only in-frame clones here, not all; method: immunoSEQ multiplex PCR. The profile shows around 260,000 clones, about 86% of them singletons. The sequencing sample was made of peripheral blood. The receptors come from a person aged 70 to 85 with COVID-19, enrolled during active disease. Both conserved end residues are part of each CDR3. The D gene is left open where the match is weak. Some rows mark clone size as missing; the rest say once, few, many or name a class of expanded clone.

D,V,size,J,CDR3,DNA
TRBD1,TRBV2,once,TRBJ1-5,CASSDRTGVSQPQHF,TGTGCCAGCAGTGACAGGACAGGGGTAAGTCAGCCCCAGCATTTT
TRBD1,TRBV10-3,-,TRBJ2-5,CAARDRGGETQYF,TGTGCCGCGCGGGACAGGGGTGGAGAGACCCAGTACTTC
TRBD2,TRBV10-3,once,TRBJ2-3,CAIRAGASADTQYF,TGTGCCATCCGCGCGGGAGCTTCTGCAGATACGCAGTATTTT
-,TRBV19,-,TRBJ2-6,CASSGQGRSGANVLTF,TGTGCCAGTAGTGGGCAGGGCCGCTCTGGGGCCAACGTCCTGACTTTC
TRBD1,TRBV6-1,few,TRBJ1-1,CASSEEGTGVVEAFF,TGTGCCAGCAGTGAAGAGGGGACAGGGGTTGTAGAAGCTTTCTTT
TRBD2,TRBV28,-,TRBJ2-7,CASSFWGGSYEQYF,TGTGCCAGCAGTTTTTGGGGGGGCTCCTACGAGCAGTACTTC
TRBD1,TRBV10-3,-,TRBJ2-3,CAISDHLGQDTDTQYF,TGTGCCATCAGTGATCATTTGGGACAGGACACAGATACGCAGTATTTT
-,TRBV13,-,TRBJ2-3,CASSSTRDTQYF,TGTGCCAGCAGCTCGACGAGGGATACGCAGTATTTT
TRBD1,TRBV27,-,TRBJ1-4,CASSSGTGEATNEKLFF,TGTGCCAGCAGTTCCGGGACAGGGGAAGCGACTAATGAAAAACTGTTTTTT
-,TRBV27,-,TRBJ1-2,CASSLGTGTGYTF,TGTGCCAGCAGTTTAGGTACAGGGACTGGCTACACCTTC
-,TRBV7-3,-,TRBJ2-2,CASSLAMAGELFF,TGTGCCAGCAGCCTCGCTATGGCCGGGGAGCTGTTTTTT
TRBD2,TRBV4-1,-,TRBJ2-2,CASSQVVTSGRTGELFF,TGCGCCAGCAGCCAAGTGGTAACTAGCGGGAGAACCGGGGAGCTGTTTTTT
TRBD1,TRBV28,-,TRBJ1-6,CASTGTVDNSPLHF,TGTGCCAGCACCGGGACAGTAGATAATTCACCCCTCCACTTT